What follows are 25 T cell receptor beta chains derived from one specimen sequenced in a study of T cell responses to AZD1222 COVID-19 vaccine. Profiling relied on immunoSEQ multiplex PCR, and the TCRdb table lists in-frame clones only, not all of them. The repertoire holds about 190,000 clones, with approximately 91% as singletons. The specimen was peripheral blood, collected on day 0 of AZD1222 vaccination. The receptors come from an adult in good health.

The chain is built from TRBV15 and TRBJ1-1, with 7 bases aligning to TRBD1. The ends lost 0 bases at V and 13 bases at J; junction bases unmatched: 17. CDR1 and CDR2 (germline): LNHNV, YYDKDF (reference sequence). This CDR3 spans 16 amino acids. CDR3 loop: CATSRDRYGRGLVGFF. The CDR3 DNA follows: TGTGCCACCAGCAGAGATCGGTATGGAAGGGGGCTGGTTGGTTTCTTT.

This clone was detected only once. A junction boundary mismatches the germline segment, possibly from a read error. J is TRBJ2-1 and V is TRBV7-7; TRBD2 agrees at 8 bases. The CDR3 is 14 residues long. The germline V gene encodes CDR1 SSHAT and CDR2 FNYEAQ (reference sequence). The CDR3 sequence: CASSLAGLENEQFF. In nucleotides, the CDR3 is TGTGCTAGCAGCTTAGCGGGACTAGAGAATGAGCAGTTCTTC.

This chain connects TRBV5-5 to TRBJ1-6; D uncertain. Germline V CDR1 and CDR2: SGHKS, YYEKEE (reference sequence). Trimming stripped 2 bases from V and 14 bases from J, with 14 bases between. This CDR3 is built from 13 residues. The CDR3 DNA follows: TGTGCCAGCAGCTTTATTACGGTAGAAGCCCTCCACTTT. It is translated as CASSFITVEALHF.

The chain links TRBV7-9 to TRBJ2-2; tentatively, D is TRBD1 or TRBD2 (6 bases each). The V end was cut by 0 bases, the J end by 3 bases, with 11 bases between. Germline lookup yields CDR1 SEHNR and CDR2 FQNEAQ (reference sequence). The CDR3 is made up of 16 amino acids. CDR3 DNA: TGTGCCAGCAGCTTAGCAGGGGGGCACCACACCGGGGAGCTGTTTTTT. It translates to CASSLAGGHHTGELFF.

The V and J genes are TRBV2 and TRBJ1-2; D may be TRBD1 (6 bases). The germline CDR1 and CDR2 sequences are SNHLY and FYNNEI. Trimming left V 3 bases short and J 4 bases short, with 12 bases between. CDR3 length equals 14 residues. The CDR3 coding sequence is TGTGCCAGCAGTGACGACAGGCCTCCCTATGGCTACACCTTC. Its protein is CASSDDRPPYGYTF. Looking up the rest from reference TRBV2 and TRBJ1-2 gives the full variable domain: EPEVTQTPSHQVTQMGQEVILRCVPISNHLYFYWYRQILGQKVEFLVSFYNNEISEKSEIFDDQFSVERPDGSNFTLKIRSTKLEDSAMYFCASSDDRPPYGYTFGSGTRLTVV.

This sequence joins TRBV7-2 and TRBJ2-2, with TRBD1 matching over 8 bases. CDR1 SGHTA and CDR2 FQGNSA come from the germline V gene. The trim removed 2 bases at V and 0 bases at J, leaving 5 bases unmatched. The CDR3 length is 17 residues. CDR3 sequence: CASSLMPTGANTGELFF. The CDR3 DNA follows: TGTGCCAGCAGCTTAATGCCGACAGGGGCGAACACCGGGGAGCTGTTTTTT.

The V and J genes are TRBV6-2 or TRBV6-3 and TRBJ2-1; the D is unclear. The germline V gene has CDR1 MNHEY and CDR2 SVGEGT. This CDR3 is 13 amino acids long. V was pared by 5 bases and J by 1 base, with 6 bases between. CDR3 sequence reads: CASSDSSYNEQFF. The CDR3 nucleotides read TGTGCCAGCAGTGATAGTTCCTACAATGAGCAGTTCTTC.

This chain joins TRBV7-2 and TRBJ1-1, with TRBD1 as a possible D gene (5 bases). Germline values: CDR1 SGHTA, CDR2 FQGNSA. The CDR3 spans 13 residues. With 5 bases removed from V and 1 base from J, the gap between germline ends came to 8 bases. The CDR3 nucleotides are TGTGCCAGCAGCGCTCAGGGGAACACTGAAGCTTTCTTT. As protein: CASSAQGNTEAFF.

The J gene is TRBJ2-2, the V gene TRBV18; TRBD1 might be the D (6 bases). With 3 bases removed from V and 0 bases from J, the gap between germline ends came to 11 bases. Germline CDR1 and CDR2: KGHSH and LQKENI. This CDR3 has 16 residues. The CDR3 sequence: CASSPRDTSNTGELFF. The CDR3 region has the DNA TGTGCCAGCTCACCCCGGGACACATCGAACACCGGGGAGCTGTTTTTT.

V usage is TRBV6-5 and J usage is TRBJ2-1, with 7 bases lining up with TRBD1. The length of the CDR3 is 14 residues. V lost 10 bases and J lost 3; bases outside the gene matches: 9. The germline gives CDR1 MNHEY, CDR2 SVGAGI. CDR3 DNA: TGTGCCATTAAACCGGGACAGAACTACAATGAGCAGTTCTTC. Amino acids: CAIKPGQNYNEQFF.

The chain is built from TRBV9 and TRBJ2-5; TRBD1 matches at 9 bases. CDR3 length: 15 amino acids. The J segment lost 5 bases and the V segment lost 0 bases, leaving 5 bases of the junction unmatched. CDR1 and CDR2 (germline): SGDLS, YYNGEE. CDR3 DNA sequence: TGTGCCAGCAGCGTAGAGGGACAGGGTCGGGAGACCCAGTACTTC. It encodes CASSVEGQGRETQYF.

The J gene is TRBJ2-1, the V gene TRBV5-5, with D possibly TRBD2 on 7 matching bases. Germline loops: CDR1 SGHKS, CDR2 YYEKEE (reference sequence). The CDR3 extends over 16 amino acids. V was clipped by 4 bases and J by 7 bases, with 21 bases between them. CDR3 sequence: CASSPGGGGPMNEQFF. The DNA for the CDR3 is TGTGCCAGCAGCCCTGGAGGGGGGGGGCCAATGAATGAGCAGTTCTTC.

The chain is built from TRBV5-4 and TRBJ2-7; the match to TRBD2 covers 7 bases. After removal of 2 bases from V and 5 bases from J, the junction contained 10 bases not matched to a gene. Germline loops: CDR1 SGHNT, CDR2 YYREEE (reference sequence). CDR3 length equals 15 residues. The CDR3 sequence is CASSFGPDGRHEQYF. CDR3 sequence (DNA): TGTGCCAGCAGCTTCGGACCCGACGGGAGGCACGAGCAGTACTTC.

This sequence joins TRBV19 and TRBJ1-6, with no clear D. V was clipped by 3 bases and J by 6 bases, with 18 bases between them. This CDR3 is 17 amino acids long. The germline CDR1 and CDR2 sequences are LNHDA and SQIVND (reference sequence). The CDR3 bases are TGTGCCAGTAGTATCTCCCGTAGCCGCACGTCTAATTCACCCCTCCACTTT. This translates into CASSISRSRTSNSPLHF.

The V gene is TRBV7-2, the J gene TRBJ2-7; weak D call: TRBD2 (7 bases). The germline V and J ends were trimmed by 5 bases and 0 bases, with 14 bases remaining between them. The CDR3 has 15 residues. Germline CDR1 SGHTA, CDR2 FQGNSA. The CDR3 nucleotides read TGTGCCAGCAGCCCCGCCGGGGGGCACTCCTACGAGCAGTACTTC. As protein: CASSPAGGHSYEQYF.

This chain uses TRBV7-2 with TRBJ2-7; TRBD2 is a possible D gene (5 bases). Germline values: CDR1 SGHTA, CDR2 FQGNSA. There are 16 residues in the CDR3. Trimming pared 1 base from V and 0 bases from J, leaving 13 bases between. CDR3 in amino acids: CASSLVAGSSSYEQYF. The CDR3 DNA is TGTGCCAGCAGCTTAGTCGCGGGCTCAAGCTCCTACGAGCAGTACTTC.

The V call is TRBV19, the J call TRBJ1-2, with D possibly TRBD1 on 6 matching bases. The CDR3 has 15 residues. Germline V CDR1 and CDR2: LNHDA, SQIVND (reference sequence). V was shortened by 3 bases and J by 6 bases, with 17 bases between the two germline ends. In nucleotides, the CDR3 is TGTGCCAGTAGTATCCTCCAACAGGGTAATGATGGCTACACCTTC. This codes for CASSILQQGNDGYTF.

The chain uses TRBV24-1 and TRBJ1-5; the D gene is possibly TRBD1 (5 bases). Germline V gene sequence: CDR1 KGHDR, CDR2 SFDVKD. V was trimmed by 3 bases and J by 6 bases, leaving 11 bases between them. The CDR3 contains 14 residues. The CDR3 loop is CATSDTSDSQPQHF. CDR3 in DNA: TGTGCCACCAGTGATACTTCAGACAGTCAGCCCCAGCATTTT.

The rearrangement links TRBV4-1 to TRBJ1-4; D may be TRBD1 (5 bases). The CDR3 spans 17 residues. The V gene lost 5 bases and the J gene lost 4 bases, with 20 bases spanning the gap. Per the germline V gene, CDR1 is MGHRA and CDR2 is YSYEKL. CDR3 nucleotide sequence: TGCGCCAGCAGCGACAGCAGTGTCGGGGATGTTAATGAAAAACTGTTTTTT. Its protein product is CASSDSSVGDVNEKLFF.

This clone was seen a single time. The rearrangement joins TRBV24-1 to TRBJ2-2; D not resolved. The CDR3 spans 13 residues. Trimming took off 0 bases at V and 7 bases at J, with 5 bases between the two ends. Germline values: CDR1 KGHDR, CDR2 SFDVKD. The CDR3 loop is CATSDLRGGELFF. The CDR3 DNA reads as TGTGCCACCAGTGATTTGCGTGGCGGGGAGCTGTTTTTT.

The CDR3 protein is CSVQTGRGRKGETQYF. As DNA, the CDR3 is TGCAGCGTCCAGACAGGGAGAGGCCGTAAAGGGGAGACCCAGTACTTC. The gene calls are TRBV29-1 and TRBJ2-5; 7 bases are a match to TRBD1. Germline-derived CDR1 and CDR2 are SQVTM and ANQGSEA. After removal of 6 bases from V and 5 bases from J, the junction contained 18 bases not matched to a gene. The CDR3 is 16 residues long.

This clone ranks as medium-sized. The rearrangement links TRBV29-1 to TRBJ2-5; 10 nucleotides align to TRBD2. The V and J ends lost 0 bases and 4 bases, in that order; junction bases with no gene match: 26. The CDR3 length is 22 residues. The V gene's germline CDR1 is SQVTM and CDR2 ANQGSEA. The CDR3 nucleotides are TGCAGCGTTGAAGATGAGAGCGGGGGGGCCTCCGCGAGAGGGGCCTCCAGAGAGACCCAGTACTTC. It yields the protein CSVEDESGGASARGASRETQYF.

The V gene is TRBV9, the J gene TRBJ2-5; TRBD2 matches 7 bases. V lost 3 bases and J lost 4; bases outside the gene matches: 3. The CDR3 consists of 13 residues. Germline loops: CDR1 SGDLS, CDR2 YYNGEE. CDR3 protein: CASSASGAETQYF. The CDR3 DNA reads TGTGCCAGCAGCGCGAGCGGGGCAGAGACCCAGTACTTC.

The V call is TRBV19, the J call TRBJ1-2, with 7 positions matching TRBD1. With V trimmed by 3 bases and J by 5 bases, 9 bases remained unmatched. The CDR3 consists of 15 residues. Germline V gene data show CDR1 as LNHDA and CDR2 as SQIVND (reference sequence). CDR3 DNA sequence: TGTGCCAGTAGTATTAGCCTCGGGACAGAATATGGCTACACCTTC. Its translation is CASSISLGTEYGYTF.

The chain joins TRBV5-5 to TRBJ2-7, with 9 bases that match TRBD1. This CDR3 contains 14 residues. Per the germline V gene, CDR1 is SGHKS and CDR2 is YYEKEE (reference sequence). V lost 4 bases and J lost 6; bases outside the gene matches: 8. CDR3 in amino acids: CASSPWDRASEQYF. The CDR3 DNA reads TGTGCCAGCAGCCCGTGGGACAGGGCGTCCGAGCAGTACTTC.